This TCR beta chain was recovered during a study of blood T cell repertoires in COVID-19. Trimming took 5 bases from V and 7 from J, leaving 12 bases between them. The germline V gene encodes CDR1 SGHAT and CDR2 FQNNGV. The CDR3 sequence is 13 residues long. The repertoire was sequenced with immunoSEQ multiplex PCR; TCRdb's copy has only in-frame clones and lacks some. The table has around 250,000 clones, about 89% seen once. The genes are TRBV11-2 and TRBJ1-5; TRBD1 is a possible D gene (5 bases). Material: peripheral blood. The source is a man aged 35 to 55 with active or convalescent COVID-19. The CDR3 sequence is CASSPAGFQPQHF. DNA of the CDR3: TGTGCCAGCAGCCCCGCAGGGTTCCAGCCCCAGCATTTT.